Shown below are 8 T cell receptor beta chains from a single sample sequenced in a study of blood T cell repertoires in COVID-19. TCRdb's copy holds only in-frame clones and misses some; the assay was immunoSEQ multiplex PCR. The table has around 70,000 clones, less than 80% seen once. Sequencing was done on a sample of peripheral blood. The receptors stem from a man aged 55 to 70 with active or convalescent COVID-19.

V is TRBV7-8 and J is TRBJ2-1; 12 bases fit TRBD2. Trimming removed 1 base from V and 6 bases from J; junction bases left unmatched: 7. Germline CDR1 is SGHVS and CDR2 is FQNEAQ. This CDR3 region has 17 residues. The chain's CDR3 is CASSLVLAGGPINEQFF. The CDR3 region has the DNA TGTGCCAGCAGCTTAGTTCTAGCGGGGGGGCCTATCAATGAGCAGTTCTTC.

The chain couples TRBV7-9 to TRBJ2-5, with 7 bases matching TRBD1. With 6 bases clipped from V and 1 base from J, the junction kept 8 bases outside the gene matches. The CDR3 has 15 amino acids. Germline CDR1 reads SEHNR; CDR2 reads FQNEAQ (reference sequence). The CDR3 here is CASSWAGTVQETQYF. CDR3 coding DNA: TGTGCCAGCAGTTGGGCAGGGACAGTCCAAGAGACCCAGTACTTC. Filled out from reference TRBV7-9 and TRBJ2-5, the complete variable domain reads DTGVSQNPRHKITKRGQNVTFRCDPISEHNRLYWYRQTLGQGPEFLTYFQNEAQLEKSRLLSDRFSAERPKGSFSTLEIQRTEQGDSAMYLCASSWAGTVQETQYFGPGTRLLVL.

The V call is TRBV5-1, the J call TRBJ2-5; a possible D gene is TRBD1 (5 bases). Germline V gene sequence: CDR1 SGHRS, CDR2 YFSETQ. CDR3 length: 16 residues. Trimming took 2 bases from V and 2 from J, leaving 16 bases between them. This CDR3 is CASSFGTYRPQETQYF. The CDR3 nucleotides read TGCGCCAGCAGCTTTGGCACTTACAGGCCACAAGAGACCCAGTACTTC.

This chain uses TRBV2 with TRBJ2-1; 11 positions agree with TRBD2. From germline, CDR1 is SNHLY and CDR2 FYNNEI. The CDR3 is 15 residues long. The V gene end was trimmed by 4 bases and the J gene end by 1 base; junction bases not matched to a gene: 0. The CDR3 here is CASSVAGGSYNEQFF. The CDR3 DNA sequence: TGTGCCAGCAGTGTAGCGGGGGGGTCCTACAATGAGCAGTTCTTC.

In its sample, this clone was seen a few times. The J gene is TRBJ2-5, the V gene TRBV6-4, with 7 nucleotides matching TRBD1. V dropped 3 bases and J dropped 7; count of bases not matched to a gene: 5. Looked up from germline, CDR1 is MRHNA and CDR2 is SNTAGT. The CDR3 loop spans 13 amino acids. The CDR3 sequence: CASSEDRVGTQYF. DNA of the CDR3: TGTGCCAGCAGTGAAGACAGGGTGGGGACCCAGTACTTC.

This sequence joins TRBV28 and TRBJ2-7, with 8 bases that match TRBD2. The CDR3 loop spans 15 amino acids. Per the germline V gene, CDR1 is MDHEN and CDR2 is SYDVKM. V shed 0 bases and J 6 bases; nucleotides not matched to a gene: 7. The CDR3 DNA sequence: TGTGCCAGCAGTTTATGGGGAGCGGGGGCTGGCGAGCAGTACTTC. It translates to CASSLWGAGAGEQYF.

The rearrangement joins TRBV11-2 to TRBJ2-7, with 9 nucleotides matching TRBD1. The length of the CDR3 is 15 residues. CDR1 is SGHAT and CDR2 is FQNNGV in the germline V gene. V was pared by 5 bases and J by 3 bases, with 8 bases of the junction left unmatched. CDR3 loop: CASSPPGQGVYEQYF. The CDR3 DNA is TGTGCCAGCAGCCCGCCGGGACAGGGTGTCTACGAGCAGTACTTC.

This clone was counted many times. The rearrangement joins TRBV20-1 to TRBJ1-4; D ambiguous. The V end was cut by 3 bases, the J end by 8 bases, with 16 bases between. The CDR3 spans 14 residues. Per the germline V gene, CDR1 is DFQATT and CDR2 is SNEGSKA (reference sequence). The CDR3: CSASTNGRSEKLFF. CDR3 sequence (DNA): TGCAGTGCTAGTACGAATGGTCGGTCGGAAAAACTGTTTTTT.